The 30 T cell receptor beta chains below all came from one sample that was sequenced in a study of shared clonotypes between healthy human individuals. This table comes from immunoSEQ multiplex PCR, and its TCRdb copy is limited to in-frame clones, with some not included. The table has 640,000 or so clones, about three quarters seen once. What was sequenced was memory CD4+ T cells sorted from blood. Stated subset: CD45RA-negative fraction. Source of these receptors: a woman younger than 45 in good health.

A single count supports this clone. V and J are TRBV28 and TRBJ1-5; 7 nucleotides agree with TRBD1. CDR1 and CDR2 (germline): MDHEN, SYDVKM. The V gene end was trimmed by 6 bases and the J gene end by 9 bases; junction bases not matched to a gene: 11. The CDR3 consists of 14 residues. The CDR3 reads CASRSQQGMGPQHF. In DNA, the CDR3 is TGTGCCAGCAGATCCCAACAGGGGATGGGGCCCCAGCATTTT.

The chain couples TRBV29-1 to TRBJ2-3; 7 positions match TRBD2. V lost 7 bases, J lost 7 bases, and 11 bases stayed unmatched. The CDR3 covers 13 residues. Germline V lookup: CDR1 SQVTM, CDR2 ANQGSEA. CDR3 nucleotides: TGCAGCGAGTGGGAGGGAGTGGGAAATACGCAGTATTTT. Its protein is CSEWEGVGNTQYF.

The V gene is TRBV16, the J gene TRBJ2-2; 9 bases are a match to TRBD1. The CDR3 loop spans 15 amino acids. The V segment lost 6 bases and the J segment 1 base; nucleotides outside the gene matches: 3. Germline CDR1 is KGHSY and CDR2 is FQNENV. CDR3 sequence: CASRQGAVNTGELFF. The CDR3, as DNA: TGTGCCAGCAGACAGGGGGCTGTGAACACCGGGGAGCTGTTTTTT.

This chain joins TRBV7-9 and TRBJ2-1; 8 bases match TRBD2. The CDR3 totals 16 residues. Trimming took 5 bases from V and 5 from J; bases not matched to a gene: 11. Looked up from germline, CDR1 is SEHNR and CDR2 is FQNEAQ (reference sequence). CDR3 amino acids: CASSDDRSGGDNEQFF. The CDR3 nucleotides are TGTGCCAGCAGCGATGACCGAAGCGGGGGAGACAATGAGCAGTTCTTC.

V and J are TRBV5-5 and TRBJ2-7, with D uncertain. Germline V CDR1 and CDR2: SGHKS, YYEKEE (reference sequence). The CDR3 covers 14 residues. V lost 0 bases and J lost 7, with 14 bases in between. This CDR3 is CASSLGLRALEQYF. The CDR3 nucleotides are TGTGCCAGCAGCTTGGGGCTTCGGGCCCTGGAGCAGTACTTC.

V usage is TRBV2 and J usage is TRBJ2-3; D gene unclear. There are 15 residues in the CDR3. V was pared by 7 bases and J by 0 bases, with 14 bases between. Germline values: CDR1 SNHLY, CDR2 FYNNEI. CDR3 in DNA: TGTGCCAGCATGGTGCGGAGCTCTAGCACAGATACGCAGTATTTT. As protein: CASMVRSSSTDTQYF.

The chain employs TRBV29-1 and TRBJ2-7; 14 nucleotides agree with TRBD2. The trim removed 3 bases at V and 3 bases at J, leaving 7 bases unmatched. CDR1 is SQVTM, CDR2 ANQGSEA, per germline. The CDR3 is 16 amino acids. CDR3 DNA: TGCAGCGTTGAGGGGACTAGCGGGAGTTCCCTCTACGAGCAGTACTTC. This encodes CSVEGTSGSSLYEQYF.

V and J are TRBV7-9 and TRBJ1-4; D may be TRBD1 (6 bases). This CDR3 contains 14 residues. Per the germline V gene, CDR1 is SEHNR and CDR2 is FQNEAQ (reference sequence). V shed 5 bases and J shed 7 bases, with 14 bases lying between them. CDR3 in DNA: TGTGCCAGCAGCCAGTCGGGGGCGAGTGAAAAACTGTTTTTT. It is translated as CASSQSGASEKLFF.

The V gene is TRBV28, the J gene TRBJ2-7, with D tentatively TRBD2 (6 bases). This CDR3 contains 13 residues. Germline V CDR1 and CDR2: MDHEN, SYDVKM. Trimming took 10 bases from V and 4 from J, leaving 17 bases between them. In DNA, the CDR3 is TGTGCCACCCGCCTAGGGACTGCATACGAGCAGTACTTC. Its translation: CATRLGTAYEQYF.

This chain links TRBV10-3 with TRBJ2-7; 9 bases match TRBD1. Germline V gene data show CDR1 as ENHRY and CDR2 as SYGVKD. This CDR3 comprises 13 residues. Trimming removed 8 bases from V and 5 bases from J; junction bases left unmatched: 7. CDR3 DNA: TGTGCCATCGCCGGGACAGGGAGGCACGAGCAGTACTTC. It translates to CAIAGTGRHEQYF.

The chain carries TRBV4-1 and TRBJ2-1, with TRBD2 identical over 13 bases. With V trimmed by 4 bases and J by 8 bases, 5 bases remained unmatched. Germline V gives CDR1 MGHRA, CDR2 YSYEKL. There are 15 residues in the CDR3. Here the CDR3 DNA reads TGCGCCAGCAGCCCACTAGCGGGAGGGCCTCATGAGCAGTTCTTC. Encoded protein: CASSPLAGGPHEQFF.

The V and J genes are TRBV28 and TRBJ1-2, with D tentatively TRBD1 (5 bases). Trimming left V 7 bases short and J 11 bases short, with 23 bases between. Per germline, CDR1 MDHEN and CDR2 SYDVKM. This CDR3 is 14 amino acids long. CDR3 sequence (DNA): TGTGCCAGCACAACCCAGGGCGTACGAAACCGATACACCTTC. It encodes CASTTQGVRNRYTF.

The table lists this clone with a few counts. The chain combines TRBV18 with TRBJ1-2, with D unclear. This CDR3 has 13 residues. Germline V CDR1 and CDR2: KGHSH, LQKENI. Trimming took off 2 bases at V and 8 bases at J, with 12 bases between the two ends. This CDR3 reads CASSPVRADGYTF. The DNA of the CDR3 is TGTGCCAGCTCACCAGTGAGGGCTGACGGCTACACCTTC.

This rearrangement joins TRBV28 to TRBJ2-7; 8 nucleotides line up with TRBD2. Per germline, CDR1 MDHEN and CDR2 SYDVKM. The CDR3 totals 14 residues. Unmatched junction bases numbered 5, after V lost 4 bases and J lost 3 bases. Here the CDR3 reads CASSSGTRIYEQYF. DNA for the CDR3: TGTGCCAGCAGTTCCGGGACTAGAATCTACGAGCAGTACTTC.

The genes are TRBV6-5 and TRBJ2-6; D gene uncertain. Trimming took 0 bases from V and 5 from J, leaving 11 bases between them. The CDR3 sequence is 16 residues long. The germline CDR1 and CDR2 sequences are MNHEY and SVGAGI. CDR3 protein: CASSYSGPKRANVLTF. CDR3 DNA sequence: TGTGCCAGCAGTTACTCGGGCCCTAAGAGGGCCAACGTCCTGACTTTC.

This clone was recorded many times. The chain carries TRBV11-2 and TRBJ2-1; 7 positions match TRBD1. V shed 5 bases and J 9 bases; nucleotides not matched to a gene: 16. The CDR3 is 16 amino acids. Germline CDR1 SGHAT, CDR2 FQNNGV. Here the CDR3 DNA reads TGTGCCAGCAGCAACCCCCCCGGGACAGACGTCCGTGAGCAGTTCTTC. Its translation: CASSNPPGTDVREQFF.

The CDR3 DNA reads as TGCGCCAGCAGCTCCGCCGGGACATCTAACACCGGGGAGCTGTTTTTT. It specifies CASSSAGTSNTGELFF. The chain combines TRBV5-1 with TRBJ2-2; D might be TRBD1 (6 bases). Germline V gene lookup returns CDR1 SGHRS and CDR2 YFSETQ. Trimming removed 3 bases from V and 2 bases from J, with 14 bases in between. The CDR3 totals 16 residues.

The chain recombines TRBV5-1 with TRBJ2-1; either TRBD1 or TRBD2 may supply D (6 bases each). The CDR3 runs to 14 residues. Germline V gives CDR1 SGHRS, CDR2 YFSETQ. Trimming shortened V by 2 bases and J by 6 bases, and 12 bases separated the two germline ends. The CDR3 DNA reads TGCGCCAGCAGCTTCCCGGGGGCCTCCAATGAGCAGTTCTTC. It encodes CASSFPGASNEQFF.

Remarks on this clone: Other DNA sequences within the sample encode an identical CDR3. The CDR3 nucleotides are TGTGCCTGGAGCGGGCGGCAGATCACTGAAGCTTTCTTT. Amino acid sequence: CAWSGRQITEAFF. The chain links TRBV30 to TRBJ1-1; D unresolved. CDR1 is GTSNPN and CDR2 is SVGIG in the germline V gene (reference sequence). The V and J ends lost 3 bases and 4 bases respectively, with 12 bases between them. CDR3 size: 13 residues. Based on the CDR3 plus reference TRBV30 and TRBJ1-1, the full variable domain is SQTIHQWPATLVQPVGSPLSLECTVEGTSNPNLYWYRQAAGRGLQLLFYSVGIGQISSEVPQNLSASRPQDRQFILSSKKLLLSDSGFYLCAWSGRQITEAFFGQGTRLTVV.

The chain couples TRBV28 to TRBJ2-7; 8 bases map to TRBD2. Germline V gene sequence: CDR1 MDHEN, CDR2 SYDVKM. This CDR3 spans 16 amino acids. J gave up 3 bases and V 5 bases, and 12 bases lay outside the gene matches. The CDR3 region is CASSGLGSGNLYEQYF. The CDR3 DNA reads TGTGCCAGCAGTGGTCTTGGTAGCGGGAACCTCTACGAGCAGTACTTC.

Concerning this clone itself: This CDR3 is also generated by other DNA sequences in the sample. The gene calls are TRBV7-9 and TRBJ1-1; no clear D. Germline CDR1 reads SEHNR; CDR2 reads FQNEAQ (reference sequence). V was trimmed by 1 base and J by 4 bases, leaving 7 bases between them. The CDR3 sequence is 13 residues long. The CDR3 sequence: CASSLEGGTEAFF. The CDR3 DNA reads TGTGCCAGCAGCTTAGAGGGAGGCACTGAAGCTTTCTTT.

The chain couples TRBV30 to TRBJ2-1; D perhaps matches TRBD1 (6 bases). The germline V gene has CDR1 GTSNPN and CDR2 SVGIG (reference sequence). The CDR3 covers 17 residues. Trimming removed 3 bases from V and 1 base from J, with 19 bases in between. The CDR3 reads CAWRGRGKRRSYNEQFF. CDR3 nucleotide sequence: TGTGCCTGGAGGGGCAGGGGAAAGAGGAGATCCTACAATGAGCAGTTCTTC. Looking up the rest from reference TRBV30 and TRBJ2-1 gives the full variable domain: SQTIHQWPATLVQPVGSPLSLECTVEGTSNPNLYWYRQAAGRGLQLLFYSVGIGQISSEVPQNLSASRPQDRQFILSSKKLLLSDSGFYLCAWRGRGKRRSYNEQFFGPGTRLTVL.

V gene TRBV4-1 combines with J gene TRBJ1-2, with 8 bases matching TRBD1. Germline values: CDR1 MGHRA, CDR2 YSYEKL. The CDR3 spans 15 residues. J was trimmed by 2 bases and V by 4 bases; bases with no gene match: 6. The CDR3 nucleotides are TGCGCCAGCAGCCGCCCGACAGGGGAAAACTATGGCTACACCTTC. Translated: CASSRPTGENYGYTF.

This chain links TRBV29-1 with TRBJ1-1, with 7 nucleotides matching TRBD1. The CDR3 length is 13 residues. Germline values: CDR1 SQVTM, CDR2 ANQGSEA. J lost 7 bases, V lost 7 bases, and 12 bases had no gene match. As DNA, the CDR3 is TGCAGCGCACCTCTGACAGGGTTGGGTGAAGCTTTCTTT. It codes for CSAPLTGLGEAFF.

This clone was seen a few times. The rearrangement links TRBV29-1 to TRBJ2-5; D remains ambiguous. From germline, CDR1 is SQVTM and CDR2 ANQGSEA. V lost 6 bases and J 1 base, leaving 15 bases between the germline ends. The CDR3 spans 14 residues. The CDR3 region has the DNA TGCAGCGTACCTGAAGACCGGACCCAAGAGACCCAGTACTTC. Translated: CSVPEDRTQETQYF.

V usage is TRBV9 and J usage is TRBJ2-7, with 7 bases identical to TRBD1. V lost 4 bases and J lost 0; bases outside the gene matches: 4. Germline CDR1 SGDLS, CDR2 YYNGEE. The CDR3 totals 14 residues. CDR3 sequence reads: CASSPGTDSYEQYF. The CDR3 nucleotides are TGTGCCAGCAGCCCAGGGACAGACTCCTACGAGCAGTACTTC.

The chain recombines TRBV6-1 with TRBJ2-7; D may be TRBD2 (5 bases). Trimming stripped 4 bases from V and 2 bases from J, with 18 bases between. The germline CDR1 and CDR2 sequences are MNHNS and SASEGT. This CDR3 comprises 16 residues. CDR3 in DNA: TGTGCCAGCAGTGTTATTGCGGGCCAGTACCCCTACGAGCAGTACTTC. Translation gives CASSVIAGQYPYEQYF.

The CDR3 here is CASLDSTYNEQFF. The CDR3 coding sequence is TGTGCCAGCCTTGACTCGACCTACAATGAGCAGTTCTTC. This chain uses TRBV5-4 with TRBJ2-1; D call uncertain. This CDR3 contains 13 residues. Trimming took 7 bases from V and 2 from J, leaving 10 bases between them. From germline, CDR1 is SGHNT and CDR2 YYREEE (reference sequence). Full variable domain (remainder filled in from reference TRBV5-4 and TRBJ2-1): ETGVTQSPTHLIKTRGQQVTLRCSSQSGHNTVSWYQQALGQGPQFIFQYYREEENGRGNFPPRFSGLQFPNYSSELNVNALELDDSALYLCASLDSTYNEQFFGPGTRLTVL.

This clone was detected only once. The chain joins TRBV27 to TRBJ2-3, with D hard to call. The CDR3 has 14 amino acids. The germline CDR1 and CDR2 sequences are MNHEY and SMNVEV (reference sequence). Trimming took 4 bases from V and 7 from J, leaving 15 bases between them. CDR3 sequence: CASSSHGPPYTQYF. The DNA for the CDR3 is TGTGCCAGCAGTTCGCACGGACCGCCGTATACGCAGTATTTT.

As concerns this clone: Other DNA sequences in the same sample also yield this CDR3. V and J are TRBV4-1 and TRBJ2-3; D gene unclear. Trimming pared 3 bases from V and 6 bases from J, leaving 7 bases between. In germline, CDR1 is MGHRA, CDR2 YSYEKL. There are 12 residues in the CDR3. This chain's CDR3 is CASSHPQDTQYF. CDR3 in DNA: TGCGCCAGCAGCCACCCCCAGGATACGCAGTATTTT.